This T cell receptor (beta chain) was captured by sequencing in a study of shared clonotypes between healthy human individuals. The data were produced by immunoSEQ multiplex PCR, yet TCRdb's version contains in-frame clones alone and is incomplete. The repertoire includes around 2,000,000 clones, 85% to 95% of them detected once, and more than 0.9% sits in the top ten. General observations from the study: In general, naive subsets displayed greater estimated richness than memory subsets did. Generation probabilities of non-shared clonotypes were lower (relative to those shared by all four donors).

CD45RO-negative cells were positively selected for CCR7, leaving out terminally differentiated effector memory CD45RA+ cells. Regarding this clone: Its antigen remains unidentified.

Germline lookup yields CDR1 SGHTA and CDR2 FQGNSA. The CDR3 sequence is 18 residues long. Trimming removed 1 base at V and 9 bases at J, with 24 bases between. The sequence was obtained from a man younger than 30 in good health. The chain has TRBV7-2 and TRBJ2-2; D is possibly TRBD2 (6 bases). Sequencing used naive CD8+ T cells sorted from blood. The CDR3 protein is CASSLGDGADYLNRELFF. Written as DNA, the CDR3 is TGTGCCAGCAGCTTAGGGGATGGTGCGGACTACCTGAACCGGGAGCTGTTTTTT. The variable domain in full, completed from reference TRBV7-2 and TRBJ2-2, reads GAGVSQSPSNKVTEKGKDVELRCDPISGHTALYWYRQSLGQGLEFLIYFQGNSAPDKSGLPSDRFSAERTGGSVSTLTIQRTQQEDSAVYLCASSLGDGADYLNRELFFGEGSRLTVL.